This TCR beta chain was obtained from a study of identical twins. Via MiXCR, TCRdb re-called the 5' RACE reads, giving one row per CDR3 protein. The table lists roughly 1.6 million distinct CDR3 sequences, around 33% of them singletons. Between the trimmed V and J ends, which lost 3 bases and 3 bases, there was a span of 6 bases. CDR1 is LGHDT, CDR2 YNNKEL, per germline (reference sequence). The length of the CDR3 is 12 residues. The study, taken as a whole, reports: Analyses based on zero insertions could be partly confounded by invariant MAIT and iNKT cells. Rather than following the same donors, the conclusions depended on cross-sectional statistical analysis.

This clonotype appeared a few times. What it binds is unknown. The rearrangement joins TRBV3-1 to TRBJ2-7; D not resolved. The sequenced material came from cord blood. This sequence was found in a newborn girl in good health. The CDR3 region is CASSHHIYEQYF. In nucleotides, the CDR3 is TGTGCCAGCAGCCACCACATCTACGAGCAGTACTTC.